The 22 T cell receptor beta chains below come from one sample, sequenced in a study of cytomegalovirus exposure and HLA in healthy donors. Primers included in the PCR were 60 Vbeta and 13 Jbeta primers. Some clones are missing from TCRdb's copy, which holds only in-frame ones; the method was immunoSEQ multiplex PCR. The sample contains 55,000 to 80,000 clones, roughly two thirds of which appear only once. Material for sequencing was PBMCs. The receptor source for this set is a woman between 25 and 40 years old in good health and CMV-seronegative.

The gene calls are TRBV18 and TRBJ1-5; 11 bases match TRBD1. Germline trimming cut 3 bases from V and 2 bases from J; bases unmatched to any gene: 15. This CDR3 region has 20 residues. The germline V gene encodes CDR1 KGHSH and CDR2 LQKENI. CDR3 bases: TGTGCCAGCTCACCTTCCTCCGGGACAGGGGGTTTCGGGCGCAATCAGCCCCAGCATTTT. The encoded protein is CASSPSSGTGGFGRNQPQHF.

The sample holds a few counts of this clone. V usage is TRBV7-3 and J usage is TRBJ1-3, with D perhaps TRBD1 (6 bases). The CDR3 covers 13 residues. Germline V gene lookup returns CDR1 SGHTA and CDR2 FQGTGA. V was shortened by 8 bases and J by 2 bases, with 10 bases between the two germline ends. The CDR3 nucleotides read TGTGCCAGCGCCCAGGGGCCTGGAAACACCATATATTTT. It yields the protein CASAQGPGNTIYF.

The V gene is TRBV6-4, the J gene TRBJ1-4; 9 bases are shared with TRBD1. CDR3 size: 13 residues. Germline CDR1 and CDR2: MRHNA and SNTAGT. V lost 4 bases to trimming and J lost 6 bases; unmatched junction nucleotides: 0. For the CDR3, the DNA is TGTGCCAGCAGTGGGGACAGGGATGAAAAACTGTTTTTT. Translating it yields CASSGDRDEKLFF.

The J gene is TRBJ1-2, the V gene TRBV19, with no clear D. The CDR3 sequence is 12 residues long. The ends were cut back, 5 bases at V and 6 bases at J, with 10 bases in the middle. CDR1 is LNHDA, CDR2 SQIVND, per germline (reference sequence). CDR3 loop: CASSLRPDGYTF. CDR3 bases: TGTGCCAGTAGTCTACGTCCGGATGGCTACACCTTC.

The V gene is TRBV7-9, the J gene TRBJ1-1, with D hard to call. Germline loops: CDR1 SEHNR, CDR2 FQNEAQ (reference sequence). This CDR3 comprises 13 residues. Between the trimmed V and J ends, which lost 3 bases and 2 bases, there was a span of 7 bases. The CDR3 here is CASSLPQNTEAFF. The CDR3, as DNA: TGTGCCAGCAGCTTGCCACAAAACACTGAAGCTTTCTTT.

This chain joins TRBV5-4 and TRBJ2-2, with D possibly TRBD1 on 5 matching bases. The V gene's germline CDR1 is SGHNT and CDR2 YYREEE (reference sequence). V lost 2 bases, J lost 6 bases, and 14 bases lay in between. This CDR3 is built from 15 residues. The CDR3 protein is CASSFRTLGAGELFF. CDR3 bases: TGTGCCAGCAGCTTTCGGACCTTAGGGGCCGGGGAGCTGTTTTTT.

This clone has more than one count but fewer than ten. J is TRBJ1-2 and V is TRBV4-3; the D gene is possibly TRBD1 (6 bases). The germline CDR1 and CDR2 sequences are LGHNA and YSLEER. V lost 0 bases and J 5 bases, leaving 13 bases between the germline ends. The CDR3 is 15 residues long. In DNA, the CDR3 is TGCGCCAGCAGCCAAGATCCGGTAGGGGGTTATGGCTACACCTTC. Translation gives CASSQDPVGGYGYTF.

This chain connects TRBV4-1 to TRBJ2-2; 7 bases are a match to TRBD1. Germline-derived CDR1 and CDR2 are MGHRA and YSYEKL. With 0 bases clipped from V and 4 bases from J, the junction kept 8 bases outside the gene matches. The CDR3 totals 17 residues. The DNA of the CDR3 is TGCGCCAGCAGCCAAGATAGCACTAGGGGGCTCACCGGGGAGCTGTTTTTT. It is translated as CASSQDSTRGLTGELFF.

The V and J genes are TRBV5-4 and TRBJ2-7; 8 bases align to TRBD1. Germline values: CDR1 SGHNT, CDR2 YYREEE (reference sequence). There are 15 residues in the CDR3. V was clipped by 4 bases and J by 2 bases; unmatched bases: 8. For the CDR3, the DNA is TGTGCCAGCAGCACCTACAGGGGGTCTCCCTACGAGCAGTACTTC. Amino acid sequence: CASSTYRGSPYEQYF.

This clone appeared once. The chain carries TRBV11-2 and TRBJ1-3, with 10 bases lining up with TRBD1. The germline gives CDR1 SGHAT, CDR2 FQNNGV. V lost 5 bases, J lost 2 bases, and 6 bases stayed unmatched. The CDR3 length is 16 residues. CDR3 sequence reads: CASSATGTGAGNTIYF. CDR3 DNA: TGTGCCAGCAGCGCGACCGGGACAGGGGCTGGAAACACCATATATTTT.

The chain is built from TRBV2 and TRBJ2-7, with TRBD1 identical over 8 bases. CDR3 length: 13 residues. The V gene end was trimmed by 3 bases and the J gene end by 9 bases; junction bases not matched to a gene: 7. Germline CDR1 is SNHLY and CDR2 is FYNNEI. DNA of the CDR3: TGTGCCAGCAGTGACAGGGGGCAAGGTCCGCAGTACTTC. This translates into CASSDRGQGPQYF.

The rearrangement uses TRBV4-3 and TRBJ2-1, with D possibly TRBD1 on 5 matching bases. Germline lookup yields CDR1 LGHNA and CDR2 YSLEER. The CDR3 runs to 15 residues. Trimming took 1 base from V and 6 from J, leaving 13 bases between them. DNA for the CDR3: TGCGCCAGCAGCCAAGCGCAGGGTACCGGCAATGAGCAGTTCTTC. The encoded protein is CASSQAQGTGNEQFF.

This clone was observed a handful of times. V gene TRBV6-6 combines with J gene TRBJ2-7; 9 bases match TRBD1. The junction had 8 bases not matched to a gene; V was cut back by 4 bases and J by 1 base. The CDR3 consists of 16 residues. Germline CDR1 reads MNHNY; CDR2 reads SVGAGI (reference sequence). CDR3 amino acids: CASSLTLTGGSYEQYF. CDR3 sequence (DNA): TGTGCCAGCAGTTTGACGTTGACAGGGGGGTCCTACGAGCAGTACTTC.

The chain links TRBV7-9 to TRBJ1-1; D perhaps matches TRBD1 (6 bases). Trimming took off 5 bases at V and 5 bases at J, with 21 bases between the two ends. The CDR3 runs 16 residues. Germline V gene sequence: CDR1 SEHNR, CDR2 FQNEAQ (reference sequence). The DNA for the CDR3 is TGTGCCAGCAGCCATGTGAGGGGGGGCAGGGTTACTGAAGCTTTCTTT. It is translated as CASSHVRGGRVTEAFF.

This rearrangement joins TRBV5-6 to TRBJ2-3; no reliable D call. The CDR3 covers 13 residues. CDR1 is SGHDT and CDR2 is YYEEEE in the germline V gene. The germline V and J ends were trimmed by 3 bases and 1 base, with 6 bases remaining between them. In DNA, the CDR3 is TGTGCCAGCAGCTCCCCAGGCACAGATACGCAGTATTTT. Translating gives CASSSPGTDTQYF.

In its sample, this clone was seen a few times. The CDR3 sequence: CASSQDNSQPQHF. DNA of the CDR3: TGTGCCAGCAGCCAAGACAACAGTCAGCCCCAGCATTTT. The chain links TRBV7-2 to TRBJ1-5; D unclear. The CDR3 consists of 13 residues. Per germline, CDR1 SGHTA and CDR2 FQGNSA. V was cut by 5 bases and J by 6 bases, with 11 bases left in between.

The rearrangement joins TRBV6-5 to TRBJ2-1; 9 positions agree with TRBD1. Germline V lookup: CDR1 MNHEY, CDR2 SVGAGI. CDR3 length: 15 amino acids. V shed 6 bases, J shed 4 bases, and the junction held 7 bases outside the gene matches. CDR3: CASSRGTGRYNEQFF. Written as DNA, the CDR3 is TGTGCCAGCAGCCGAGGGACAGGGAGATACAATGAGCAGTTCTTC.

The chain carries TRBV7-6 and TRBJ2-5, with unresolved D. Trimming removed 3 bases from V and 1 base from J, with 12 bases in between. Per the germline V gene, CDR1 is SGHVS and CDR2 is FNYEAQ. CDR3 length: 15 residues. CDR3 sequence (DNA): TGTGCCAGCAGCTTGTCCACTCCCGCCCAAGAGACCCAGTACTTC. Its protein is CASSLSTPAQETQYF.

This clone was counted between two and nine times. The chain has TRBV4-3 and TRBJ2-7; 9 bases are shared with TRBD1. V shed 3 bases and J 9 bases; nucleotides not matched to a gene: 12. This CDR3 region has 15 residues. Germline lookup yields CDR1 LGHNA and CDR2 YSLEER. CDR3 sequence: CASSQGPGQGNVQYF. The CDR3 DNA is TGCGCCAGCAGCCAGGGGCCGGGACAGGGTAACGTGCAGTACTTC.

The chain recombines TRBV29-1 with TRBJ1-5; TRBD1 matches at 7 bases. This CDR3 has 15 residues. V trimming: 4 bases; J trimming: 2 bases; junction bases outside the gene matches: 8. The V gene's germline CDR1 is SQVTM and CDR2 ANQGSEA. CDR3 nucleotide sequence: TGCAGCGTTGTGGAGGCAGGGGGACGCAATCAGCCCCAGCATTTT. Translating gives CSVVEAGGRNQPQHF. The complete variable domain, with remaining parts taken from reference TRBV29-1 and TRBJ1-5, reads SAVISQKPSRDICQRGTSLTIQCQVDSQVTMMFWYRQQPGQSLTLIATANQGSEATYESGFVIDKFPISRPNLTFSTLTVSNMSPEDSSIYLCSVVEAGGRNQPQHFGDGTRLSIL.

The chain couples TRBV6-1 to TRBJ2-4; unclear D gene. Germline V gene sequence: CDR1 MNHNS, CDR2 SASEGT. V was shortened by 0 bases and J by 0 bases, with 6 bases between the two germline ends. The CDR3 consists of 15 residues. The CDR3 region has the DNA TGTGCCAGCAGTGAAGCGAGGTTAGCCAAAAACATTCAGTACTTC. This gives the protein CASSEARLAKNIQYF.

In nucleotides, the CDR3 is TGTGCCAGCAGTGAAGAGAGGGTAGAAAAACTGTTTTTT. Encoded protein: CASSEERVEKLFF. The chain combines TRBV2 with TRBJ1-4; D is unclear. The CDR3 is 13 amino acids. Between the trimmed V and J ends, which lost 1 base and 8 bases, there was a span of 8 bases. CDR1 and CDR2 from the germline V gene are SNHLY and FYNNEI.